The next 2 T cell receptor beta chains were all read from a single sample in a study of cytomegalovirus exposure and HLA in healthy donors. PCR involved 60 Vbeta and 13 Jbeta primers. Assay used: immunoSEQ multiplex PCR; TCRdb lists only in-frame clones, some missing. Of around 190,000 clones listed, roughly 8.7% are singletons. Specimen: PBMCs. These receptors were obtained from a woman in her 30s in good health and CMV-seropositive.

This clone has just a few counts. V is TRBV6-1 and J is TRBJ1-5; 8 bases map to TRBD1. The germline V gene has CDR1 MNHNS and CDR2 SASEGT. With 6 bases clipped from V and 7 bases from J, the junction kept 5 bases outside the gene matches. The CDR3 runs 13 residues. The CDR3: CASRPGQEQPQHF. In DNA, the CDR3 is TGTGCCAGCAGGCCGGGACAGGAACAGCCCCAGCATTTT.

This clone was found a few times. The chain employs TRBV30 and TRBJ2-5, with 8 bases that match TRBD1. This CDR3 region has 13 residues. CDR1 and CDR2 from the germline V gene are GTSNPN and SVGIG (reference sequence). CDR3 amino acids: CARRQGNLETQYF. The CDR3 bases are TGTGCGAGAAGACAGGGGAATTTAGAGACCCAGTACTTC.